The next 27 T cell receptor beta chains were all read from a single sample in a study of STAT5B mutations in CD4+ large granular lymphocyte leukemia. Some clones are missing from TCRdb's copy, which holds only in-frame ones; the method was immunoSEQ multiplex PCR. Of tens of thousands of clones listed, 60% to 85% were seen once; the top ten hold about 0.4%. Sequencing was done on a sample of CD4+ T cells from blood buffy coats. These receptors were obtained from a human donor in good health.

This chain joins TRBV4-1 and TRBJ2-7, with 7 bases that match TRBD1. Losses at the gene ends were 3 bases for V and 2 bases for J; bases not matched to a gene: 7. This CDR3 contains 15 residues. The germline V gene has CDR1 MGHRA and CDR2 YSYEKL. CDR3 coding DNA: TGCGCCAGCAGCCAGGAACGGGACAGTCCCTACGAGCAGTACTTC. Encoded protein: CASSQERDSPYEQYF.

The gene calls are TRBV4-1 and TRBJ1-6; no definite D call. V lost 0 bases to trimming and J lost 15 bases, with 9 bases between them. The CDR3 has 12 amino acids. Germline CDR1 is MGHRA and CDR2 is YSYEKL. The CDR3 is CASSQEKGLLHF. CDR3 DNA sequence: TGCGCCAGCAGCCAAGAAAAAGGGCTCCTCCACTTT.

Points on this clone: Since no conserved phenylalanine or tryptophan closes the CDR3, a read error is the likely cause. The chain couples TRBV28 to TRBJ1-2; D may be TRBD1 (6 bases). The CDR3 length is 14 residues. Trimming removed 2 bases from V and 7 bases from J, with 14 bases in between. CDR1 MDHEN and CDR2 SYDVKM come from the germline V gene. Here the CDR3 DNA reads TGTGCCAGCAGTTTAGGGCGGGGGGCGTTTGGCTACACCCTC. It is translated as CASSLGRGAFGYTL.

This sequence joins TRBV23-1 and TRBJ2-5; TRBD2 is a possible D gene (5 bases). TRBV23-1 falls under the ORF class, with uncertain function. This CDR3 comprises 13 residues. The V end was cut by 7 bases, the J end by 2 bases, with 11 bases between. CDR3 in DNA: TGCGCCAGCATAGCGTCTGGGCAAGAGACCCAGTACTTC. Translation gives CASIASGQETQYF.

The CDR3 coding sequence is TGTGCCAGCAGCTTAGCGTCGACGGGGGGTCACAATGAGCAGTTCTTC. Its protein product is CASSLASTGGHNEQFF. V gene TRBV7-9 combines with J gene TRBJ2-1, with 7 bases that match TRBD2. Germline V gene data show CDR1 as SEHNR and CDR2 as FQNEAQ (reference sequence). After removal of 0 bases from V and 5 bases from J, the junction contained 7 bases not matched to a gene. This CDR3 region has 16 residues.

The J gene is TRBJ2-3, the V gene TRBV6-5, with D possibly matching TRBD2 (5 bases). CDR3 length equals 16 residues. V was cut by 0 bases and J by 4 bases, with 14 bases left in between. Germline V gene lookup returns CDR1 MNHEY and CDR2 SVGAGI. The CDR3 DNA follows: TGTGCCAGCAGTTACTCGAGGGAATCGGTGGCAGATACGCAGTATTTT. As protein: CASSYSRESVADTQYF.

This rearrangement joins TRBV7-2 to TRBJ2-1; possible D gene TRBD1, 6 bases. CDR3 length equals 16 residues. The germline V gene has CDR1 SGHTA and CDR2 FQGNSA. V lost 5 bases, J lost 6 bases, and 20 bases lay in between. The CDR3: CASSEQGPSYGNEQFF. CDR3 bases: TGTGCCAGCAGCGAACAGGGCCCCTCGTACGGCAATGAGCAGTTCTTC.

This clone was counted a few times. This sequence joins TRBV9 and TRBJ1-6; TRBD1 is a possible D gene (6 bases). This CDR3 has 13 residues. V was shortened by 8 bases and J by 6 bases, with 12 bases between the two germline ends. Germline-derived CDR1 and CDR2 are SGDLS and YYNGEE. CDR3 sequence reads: CASNTGFNSPLHF. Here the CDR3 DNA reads TGTGCCAGTAACACAGGGTTTAATTCACCCCTCCACTTT. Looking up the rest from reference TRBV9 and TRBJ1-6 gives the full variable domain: DSGVTQTPKHLITATGQRVTLRCSPRSGDLSVYWYQQSLDQGLQFLIQYYNGEERAKGNILERFSAQQFPDLHSELNLSSLELGDSALYFCASNTGFNSPLHFGNGTRLTVT.

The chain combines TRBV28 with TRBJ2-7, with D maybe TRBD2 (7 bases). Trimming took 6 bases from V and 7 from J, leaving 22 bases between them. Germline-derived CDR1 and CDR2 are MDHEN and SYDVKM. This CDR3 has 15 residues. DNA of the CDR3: TGTGCCAGCAGCCCTCGCTGGCGGGGGCCTGGGGAGCAGTACTTC. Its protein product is CASSPRWRGPGEQYF.

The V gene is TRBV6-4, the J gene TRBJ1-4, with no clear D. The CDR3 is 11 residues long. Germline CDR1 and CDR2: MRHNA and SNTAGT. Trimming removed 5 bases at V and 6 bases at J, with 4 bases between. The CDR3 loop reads CASSMDEKLFF. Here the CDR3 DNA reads TGTGCCAGCAGTATGGATGAAAAACTGTTTTTT.

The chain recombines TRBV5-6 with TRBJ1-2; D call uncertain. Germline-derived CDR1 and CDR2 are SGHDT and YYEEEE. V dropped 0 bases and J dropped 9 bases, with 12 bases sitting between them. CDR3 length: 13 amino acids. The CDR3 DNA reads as TGTGCCAGCAGCTTGGTTGGGAGTTGGAGCTACACCTTC. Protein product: CASSLVGSWSYTF.

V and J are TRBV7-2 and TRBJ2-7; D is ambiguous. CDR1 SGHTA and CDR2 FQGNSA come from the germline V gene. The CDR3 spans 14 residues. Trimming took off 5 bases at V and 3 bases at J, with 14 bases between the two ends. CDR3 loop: CASSLTPESYEQYF. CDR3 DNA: TGTGCCAGCAGCCTAACCCCCGAAAGCTACGAGCAGTACTTC.

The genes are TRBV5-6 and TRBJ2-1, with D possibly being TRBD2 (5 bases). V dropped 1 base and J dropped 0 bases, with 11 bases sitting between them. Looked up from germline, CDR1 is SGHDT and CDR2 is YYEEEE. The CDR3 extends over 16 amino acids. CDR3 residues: CASSLYGDSSYNEQFF. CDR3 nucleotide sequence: TGTGCCAGCAGCTTGTACGGGGATAGCTCCTACAATGAGCAGTTCTTC.

The CDR3 sequence: CASSSYSGKSYNEQFF. CDR3 coding DNA: TGTGCCAGCAGCTCATACAGCGGGAAGTCCTACAATGAGCAGTTCTTC. The chain is built from TRBV11-2 and TRBJ2-1, with 7 bases lining up with TRBD2. The CDR3 totals 16 residues. The germline gives CDR1 SGHAT, CDR2 FQNNGV. Trimming took 4 bases from V and 1 from J; bases not matched to a gene: 7.

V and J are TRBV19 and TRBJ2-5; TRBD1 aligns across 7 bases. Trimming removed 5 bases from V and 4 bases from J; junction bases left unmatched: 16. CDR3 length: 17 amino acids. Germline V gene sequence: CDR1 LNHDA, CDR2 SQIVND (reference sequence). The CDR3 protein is CASSLDRTGWAIETQYF. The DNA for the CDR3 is TGTGCCAGTAGTCTCGATCGGACAGGATGGGCCATAGAGACCCAGTACTTC.

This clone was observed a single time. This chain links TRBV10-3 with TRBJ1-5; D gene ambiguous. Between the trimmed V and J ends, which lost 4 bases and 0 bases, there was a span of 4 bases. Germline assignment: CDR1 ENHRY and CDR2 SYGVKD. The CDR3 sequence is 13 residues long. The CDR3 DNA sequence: TGTGCCATCAGTGGGTCTAGCAATCAGCCCCAGCATTTT. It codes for CAISGSSNQPQHF.

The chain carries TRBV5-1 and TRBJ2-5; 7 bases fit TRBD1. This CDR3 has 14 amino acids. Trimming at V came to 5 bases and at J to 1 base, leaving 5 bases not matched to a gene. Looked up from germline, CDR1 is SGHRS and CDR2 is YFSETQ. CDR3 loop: CASSYAGGQETQYF. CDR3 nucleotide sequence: TGCGCCAGCAGTTACGCAGGGGGCCAAGAGACCCAGTACTTC. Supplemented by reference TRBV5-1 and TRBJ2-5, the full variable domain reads KAGVTQTPRYLIKTRGQQVTLSCSPISGHRSVSWYQQTPGQGLQFLFEYFSETQRNKGNFPGRFSGRQFSNSRSEMNVSTLELGDSALYLCASSYAGGQETQYFGPGTRLLVL.

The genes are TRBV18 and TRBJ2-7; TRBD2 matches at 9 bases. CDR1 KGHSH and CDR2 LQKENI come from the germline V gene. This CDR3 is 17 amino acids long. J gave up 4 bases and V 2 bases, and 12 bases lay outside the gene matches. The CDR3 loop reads CASSPGSGGPEGYEQYF. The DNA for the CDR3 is TGTGCCAGCTCACCAGGTAGCGGGGGTCCTGAGGGGTACGAGCAGTACTTC.

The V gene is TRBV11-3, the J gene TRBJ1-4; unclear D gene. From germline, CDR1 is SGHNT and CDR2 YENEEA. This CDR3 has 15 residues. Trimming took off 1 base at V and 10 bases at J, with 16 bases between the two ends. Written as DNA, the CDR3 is TGTGCCAGCAGCTTAGGCCCGTGGGGAACTCGAAAACTGTTTTTT. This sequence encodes CASSLGPWGTRKLFF.

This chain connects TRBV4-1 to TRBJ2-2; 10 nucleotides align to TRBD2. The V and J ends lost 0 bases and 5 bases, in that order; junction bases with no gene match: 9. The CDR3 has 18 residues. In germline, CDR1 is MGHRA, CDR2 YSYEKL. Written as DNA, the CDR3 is TGCGCCAGCAGCCAAGATCGGCTAGCGGGGGCGGGGACCGGGGAGCTGTTTTTT. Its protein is CASSQDRLAGAGTGELFF.

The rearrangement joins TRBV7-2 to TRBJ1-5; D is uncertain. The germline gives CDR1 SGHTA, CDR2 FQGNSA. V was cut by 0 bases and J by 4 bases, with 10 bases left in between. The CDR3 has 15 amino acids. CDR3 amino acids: CASSLAKNPNQPQHF. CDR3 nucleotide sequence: TGTGCCAGCAGCTTAGCGAAGAACCCTAATCAGCCCCAGCATTTT.

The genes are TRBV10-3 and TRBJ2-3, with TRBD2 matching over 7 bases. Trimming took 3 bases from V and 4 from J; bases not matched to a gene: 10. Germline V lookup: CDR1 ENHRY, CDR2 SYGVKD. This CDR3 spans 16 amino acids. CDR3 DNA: TGTGCCATCAGTGATGGGTCGGGGGGTTTTTCAGATACGCAGTATTTT. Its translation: CAISDGSGGFSDTQYF.

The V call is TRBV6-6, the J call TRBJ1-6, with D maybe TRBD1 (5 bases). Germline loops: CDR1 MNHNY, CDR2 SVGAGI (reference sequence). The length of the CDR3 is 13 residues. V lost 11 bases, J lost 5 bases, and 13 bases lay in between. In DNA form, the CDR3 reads TGTGCCGGGAGGGACGGAGATAATTCACCCCTCCACTTT. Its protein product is CAGRDGDNSPLHF.

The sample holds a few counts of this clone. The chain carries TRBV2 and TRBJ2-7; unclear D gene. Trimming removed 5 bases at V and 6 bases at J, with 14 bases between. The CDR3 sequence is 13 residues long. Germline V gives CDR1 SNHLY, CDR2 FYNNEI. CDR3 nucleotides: TGTGCCAGCAGTATAGGATCCTATGGCGAGCAGTACTTC. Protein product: CASSIGSYGEQYF.

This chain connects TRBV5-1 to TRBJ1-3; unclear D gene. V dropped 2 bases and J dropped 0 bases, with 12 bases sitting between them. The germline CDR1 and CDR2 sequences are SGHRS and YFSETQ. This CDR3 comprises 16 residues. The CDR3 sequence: CASSFTQSNSGNTIYF. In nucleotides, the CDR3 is TGCGCCAGCAGCTTTACACAAAGCAACTCTGGAAACACCATATATTTT.

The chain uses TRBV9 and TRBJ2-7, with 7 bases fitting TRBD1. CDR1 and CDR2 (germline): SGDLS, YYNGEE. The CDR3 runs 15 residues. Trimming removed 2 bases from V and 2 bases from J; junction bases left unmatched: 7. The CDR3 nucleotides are TGTGCCAGCAGCGTTTCCGGGACAGACGCCTACGAGCAGTACTTC. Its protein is CASSVSGTDAYEQYF.

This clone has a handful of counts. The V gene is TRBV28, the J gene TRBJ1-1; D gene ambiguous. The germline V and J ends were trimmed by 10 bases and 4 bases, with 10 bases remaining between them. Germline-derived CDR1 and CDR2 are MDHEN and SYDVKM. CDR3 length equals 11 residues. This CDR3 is CATQRGTEAFF. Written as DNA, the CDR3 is TGTGCCACCCAACGGGGCACTGAAGCTTTCTTT.